Below, 17 T cell receptor beta chains from the same sample are listed, as sequenced in a study of cytomegalovirus exposure and HLA in healthy donors. This table comes from immunoSEQ multiplex PCR, and its TCRdb copy is limited to in-frame clones, with some not included. The sample has fewer than 55,000 clones, about 90% seen once. The specimen sequenced was PBMCs. Source of these receptors: a man younger than 30 in good health and CMV-seronegative.

The V call is TRBV28, the J call TRBJ2-5; 7 nucleotides line up with TRBD1. Germline lookup yields CDR1 MDHEN and CDR2 SYDVKM. There are 13 residues in the CDR3. Unmatched junction bases numbered 6, after V lost 4 bases and J lost 7 bases. As DNA, the CDR3 is TGTGCCAGCAGTTCCCCAGGGGGACGGACCCAGTACTTC. It encodes CASSSPGGRTQYF.

The J gene is TRBJ2-3, the V gene TRBV5-1; 7 nucleotides agree with TRBD2. The J segment lost 1 base and the V segment lost 4 bases, leaving 9 bases of the junction unmatched. Germline V CDR1 and CDR2: SGHRS, YFSETQ. The CDR3 contains 16 residues. In DNA form, the CDR3 reads TGCGCCAGCAGCCCTGGGGCTAGCGGTCGCACAGATACGCAGTATTTT. Translating gives CASSPGASGRTDTQYF.

This chain links TRBV5-4 with TRBJ2-1; TRBD1 matches 7 bases. CDR3 size: 17 residues. The V gene's germline CDR1 is SGHNT and CDR2 YYREEE (reference sequence). V was clipped by 0 bases and J by 8 bases; unmatched bases: 14. In DNA, the CDR3 is TGTGCCAGCAGCTTGGCCGGGGACAGTCTGGTTGTTGATGAGCAGTTCTTC. Translated, it gives CASSLAGDSLVVDEQFF.

The rearrangement uses TRBV9 and TRBJ2-5; possibly TRBD1 for D (6 bases). The V end was cut by 4 bases, the J end by 6 bases, with 19 bases between. The CDR3 covers 15 residues. The germline V gene encodes CDR1 SGDLS and CDR2 YYNGEE. The CDR3 coding sequence is TGTGCCAGCAGCCCCGGGGTTGACAGGAGAAAGACCCAGTACTTC. Its translation: CASSPGVDRRKTQYF.

The chain recombines TRBV7-6 with TRBJ2-5; D not certain. The CDR3 sequence is 15 residues long. The V end lost 2 bases, the J end lost 1 base, and 11 bases lay between the germline ends. Looked up from germline, CDR1 is SGHVS and CDR2 is FNYEAQ. This CDR3 reads CASSLRHGSQETQYF. The CDR3, as DNA: TGTGCCAGCAGCTTACGACATGGGTCCCAAGAGACCCAGTACTTC.

The chain combines TRBV11-3 with TRBJ1-5; 7 nucleotides match TRBD1. Germline CDR1 is SGHNT and CDR2 is YENEEA. The CDR3 runs 15 residues. Trimming removed 11 bases from V and 6 bases from J; junction bases left unmatched: 16. CDR3 in amino acids: CALRRRGHLGQPQHF. Written as DNA, the CDR3 is TGTGCCCTTAGGCGGAGGGGGCATTTGGGTCAGCCCCAGCATTTT.

This sequence joins TRBV6-5 and TRBJ2-3; D unresolved. Trimming took 7 bases from V and 3 from J, leaving 14 bases between them. The CDR3 has 14 amino acids. In germline, CDR1 is MNHEY, CDR2 SVGAGI. The CDR3 loop reads CASTQTSGTDTQYF. In DNA, the CDR3 is TGTGCCAGCACCCAAACATCGGGTACAGATACGCAGTATTTT.

J is TRBJ2-7 and V is TRBV10-3; tentative D call: TRBD1 (6 bases). V gave up 2 bases and J gave up 2 bases, with 13 bases separating them. This CDR3 comprises 15 residues. Germline V gene sequence: CDR1 ENHRY, CDR2 SYGVKD. The CDR3 reads CAISELAGAAYEQYF. In DNA form, the CDR3 reads TGTGCCATCAGTGAGCTAGCAGGGGCAGCCTACGAGCAGTACTTC.

The chain has TRBV28 and TRBJ2-7; 9 bases match TRBD1. The CDR3 contains 15 residues. CDR1 is MDHEN and CDR2 is SYDVKM in the germline V gene. V was pared by 6 bases and J by 4 bases, with 10 bases of the junction left unmatched. CDR3 residues: CASSNRDRVGYEQYF. The CDR3 DNA is TGTGCCAGCAGCAACCGGGACAGGGTGGGATACGAGCAGTACTTC.

This clone was found once. J is TRBJ2-5 and V is TRBV5-1, with 9 bases that match TRBD1. CDR1 is SGHRS, CDR2 YFSETQ, per germline. There are 16 residues in the CDR3. The J segment lost 4 bases and the V segment lost 0 bases, leaving 7 bases of the junction unmatched. CDR3 sequence: CASSLEGRTGVETQYF. The CDR3 DNA reads as TGCGCCAGCAGCTTGGAAGGTCGGACAGGGGTAGAGACCCAGTACTTC.

V is TRBV28 and J is TRBJ1-2, with 8 bases identical to TRBD1. This CDR3 spans 15 amino acids. Germline-derived CDR1 and CDR2 are MDHEN and SYDVKM. V lost 6 bases, J lost 5 bases, and 11 bases stayed unmatched. The CDR3 region has the DNA TGTGCCAGCAGCGGAGGCGACAGGGGATTATATGGCTACACCTTC. Its translation: CASSGGDRGLYGYTF.

J is TRBJ2-7 and V is TRBV28; D is undetermined. Trimming took off 3 bases at V and 2 bases at J, with 17 bases between the two ends. The CDR3 is made up of 16 amino acids. Germline-derived CDR1 and CDR2 are MDHEN and SYDVKM. The CDR3 sequence is CASSFSSNPKPYEQYF. In DNA form, the CDR3 reads TGTGCCAGCAGTTTTAGCTCAAATCCGAAGCCCTACGAGCAGTACTTC.

The genes are TRBV5-1 and TRBJ2-5, with TRBD2 matching over 10 bases. The CDR3 extends over 16 amino acids. V dropped 4 bases and J dropped 2; count of bases not matched to a gene: 8. Germline V gene data show CDR1 as SGHRS and CDR2 as YFSETQ. DNA of the CDR3: TGCGCCAGCAGCAAACCTCTAGCGGGGGAGCAAGAGACCCAGTACTTC. It codes for CASSKPLAGEQETQYF.

The genes are TRBV5-4 and TRBJ2-1; 8 bases line up with TRBD2. The CDR3 covers 15 residues. After removal of 5 bases from V and 1 base from J, the junction contained 5 bases not matched to a gene. Germline loops: CDR1 SGHNT, CDR2 YYREEE (reference sequence). CDR3 residues: CASRKAGESYNEQFF. DNA of the CDR3: TGTGCCAGCAGGAAAGCGGGAGAGTCCTACAATGAGCAGTTCTTC.

The J gene is TRBJ2-7, the V gene TRBV11-2; possibly TRBD1 for D (6 bases). The V and J ends lost 4 bases and 6 bases respectively, with 13 bases between them. CDR1 and CDR2 from the germline V gene are SGHAT and FQNNGV. The CDR3 spans 13 residues. The DNA for the CDR3 is TGTGCCAGCAGCTCTGGACAGTTTACCGAGCAGTACTTC. Protein sequence: CASSSGQFTEQYF.

The genes are TRBV27 and TRBJ1-1, with 7 bases matching TRBD1. This CDR3 is built from 15 residues. Germline CDR1 reads MNHEY; CDR2 reads SMNVEV (reference sequence). V lost 3 bases and J lost 4; bases outside the gene matches: 8. The CDR3 loop reads CASSLGTRGSTEAFF. The CDR3, as DNA: TGTGCCAGCAGTTTGGGAACCAGGGGGAGCACTGAAGCTTTCTTT.

The V gene is TRBV28, the J gene TRBJ2-7; D perhaps matches TRBD1 (6 bases). Trimming removed 6 bases at V and 2 bases at J, with 17 bases between. Germline values: CDR1 MDHEN, CDR2 SYDVKM. The CDR3 length is 15 residues. CDR3 amino acids: CASRLPGTPPYEQYF. The CDR3 DNA reads TGTGCCAGCAGACTTCCCGGGACACCACCCTACGAGCAGTACTTC.